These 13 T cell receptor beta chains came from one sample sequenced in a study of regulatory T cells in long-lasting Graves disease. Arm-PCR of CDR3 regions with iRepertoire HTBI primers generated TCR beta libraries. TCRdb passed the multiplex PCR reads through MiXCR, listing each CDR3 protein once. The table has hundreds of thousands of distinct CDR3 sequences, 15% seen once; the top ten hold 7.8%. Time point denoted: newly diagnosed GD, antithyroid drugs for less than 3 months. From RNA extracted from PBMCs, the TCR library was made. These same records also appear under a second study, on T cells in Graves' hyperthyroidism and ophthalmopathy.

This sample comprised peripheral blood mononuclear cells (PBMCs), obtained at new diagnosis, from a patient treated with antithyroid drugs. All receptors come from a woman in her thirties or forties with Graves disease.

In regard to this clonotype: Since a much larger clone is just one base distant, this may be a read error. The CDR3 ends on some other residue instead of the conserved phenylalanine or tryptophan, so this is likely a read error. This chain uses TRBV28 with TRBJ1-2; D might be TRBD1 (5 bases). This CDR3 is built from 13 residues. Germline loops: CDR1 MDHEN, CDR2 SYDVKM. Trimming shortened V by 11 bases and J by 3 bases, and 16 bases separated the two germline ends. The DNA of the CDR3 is TGTGCCGCCGGAGGGCAGGGTGACTATGGCTACACCTCC. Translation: CAAGGQGDYGYTS.

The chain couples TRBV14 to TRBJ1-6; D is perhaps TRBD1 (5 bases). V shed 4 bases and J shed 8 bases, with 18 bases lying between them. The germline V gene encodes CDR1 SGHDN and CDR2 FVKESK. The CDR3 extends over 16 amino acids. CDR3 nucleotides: TGTGCCAGCAGCCCAGCCCCAGGGAGTCCTCATTCACCCCTCCACTTT. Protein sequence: CASSPAPGSPHSPLHF.

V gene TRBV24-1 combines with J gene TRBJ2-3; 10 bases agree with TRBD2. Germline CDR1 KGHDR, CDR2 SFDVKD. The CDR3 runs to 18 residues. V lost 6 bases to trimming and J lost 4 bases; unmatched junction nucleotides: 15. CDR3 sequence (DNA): TGTGCCACCAGTACCCGGACTAGCGGCCCTCGGGGGTCAGATACGCAGTATTTT. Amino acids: CATSTRTSGPRGSDTQYF.

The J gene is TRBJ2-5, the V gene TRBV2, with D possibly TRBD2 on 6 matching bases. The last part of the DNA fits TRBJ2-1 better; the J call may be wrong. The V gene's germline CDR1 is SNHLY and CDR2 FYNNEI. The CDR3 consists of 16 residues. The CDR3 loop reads CASSPRGTHSYNEQFF. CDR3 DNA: TGTGCCAGCAGCCCCCGGGGGACCCATTCCTACAATGAGCAGTTCTTC.

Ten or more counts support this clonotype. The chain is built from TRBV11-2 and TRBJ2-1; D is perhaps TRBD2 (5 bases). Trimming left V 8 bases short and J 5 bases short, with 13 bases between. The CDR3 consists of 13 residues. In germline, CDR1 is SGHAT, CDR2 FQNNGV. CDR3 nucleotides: TGTGCCAGCGCCAAACTCGGGAACAATGAGCAGTTCTTC. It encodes CASAKLGNNEQFF.

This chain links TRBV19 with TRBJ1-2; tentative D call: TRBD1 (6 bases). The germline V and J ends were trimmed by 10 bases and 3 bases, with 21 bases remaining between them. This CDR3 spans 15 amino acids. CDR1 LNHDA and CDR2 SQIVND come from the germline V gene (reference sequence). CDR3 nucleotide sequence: TGTGCCAATTCCTGGACAGCCCGCGAGGACTATGGCTACACCTTC. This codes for CANSWTAREDYGYTF.

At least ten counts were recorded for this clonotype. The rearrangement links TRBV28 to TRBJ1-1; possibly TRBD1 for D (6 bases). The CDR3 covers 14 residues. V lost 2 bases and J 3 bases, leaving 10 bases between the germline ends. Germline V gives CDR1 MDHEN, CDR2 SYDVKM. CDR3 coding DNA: TGTGCCAGCAGTTTAATCGGGGGGCACACTGAAGCTTTCTTT. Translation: CASSLIGGHTEAFF. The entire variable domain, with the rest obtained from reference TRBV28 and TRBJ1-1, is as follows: DVKVTQSSRYLVKRTGEKVFLECVQDMDHENMFWYRQDPGLGLRLIYFSYDVKMKEKGDIPEGYSVSREKKERFSLILESASTNQTSMYLCASSLIGGHTEAFFGQGTRLTVV.

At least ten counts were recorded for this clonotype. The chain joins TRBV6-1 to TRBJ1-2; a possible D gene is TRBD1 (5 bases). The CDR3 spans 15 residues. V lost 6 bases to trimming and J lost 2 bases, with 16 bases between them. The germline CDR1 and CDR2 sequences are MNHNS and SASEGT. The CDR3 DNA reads TGTGCCAGCAGCTATACGGGACGCCAAAACTATGGCTACACCTTC. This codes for CASSYTGRQNYGYTF.

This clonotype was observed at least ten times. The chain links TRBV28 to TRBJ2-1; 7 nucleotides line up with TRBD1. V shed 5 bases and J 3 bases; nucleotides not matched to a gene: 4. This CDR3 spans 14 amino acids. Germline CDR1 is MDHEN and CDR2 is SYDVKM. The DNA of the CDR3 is TGTGCCAGCAGTCACTACAGGGGCTACAATGAGCAGTTCTTC. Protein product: CASSHYRGYNEQFF.

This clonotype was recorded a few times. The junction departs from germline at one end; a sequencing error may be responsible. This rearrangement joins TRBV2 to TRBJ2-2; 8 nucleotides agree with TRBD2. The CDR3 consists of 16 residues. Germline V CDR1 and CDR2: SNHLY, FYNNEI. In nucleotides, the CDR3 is TGTGTCAGCAGTTCCAGCGGGAGCACCCTTGGAGGGGAGCTGTTTTTT. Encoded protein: CVSSSSGSTLGGELFF.

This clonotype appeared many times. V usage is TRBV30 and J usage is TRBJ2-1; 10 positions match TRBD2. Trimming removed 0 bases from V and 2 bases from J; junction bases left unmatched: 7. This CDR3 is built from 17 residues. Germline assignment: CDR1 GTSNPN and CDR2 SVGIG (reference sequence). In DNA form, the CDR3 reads TGTGCCTGGAGTGTCCCTAGCGGGAGTATTACCTACAATGAGCAGTTCTTC. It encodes CAWSVPSGSITYNEQFF.

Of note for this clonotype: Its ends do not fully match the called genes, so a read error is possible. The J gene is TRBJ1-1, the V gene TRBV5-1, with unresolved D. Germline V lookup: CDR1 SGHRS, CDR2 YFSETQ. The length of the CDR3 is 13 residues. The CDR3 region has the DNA TGCACCAGCAGGTGGGCGCTGAACACTGAAGCTTTCTTT. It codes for CTSRWALNTEAFF.

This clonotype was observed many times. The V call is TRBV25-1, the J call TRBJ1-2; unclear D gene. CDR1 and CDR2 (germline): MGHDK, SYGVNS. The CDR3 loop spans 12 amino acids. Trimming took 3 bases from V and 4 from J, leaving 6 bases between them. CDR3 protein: CASSEDGYGYTF. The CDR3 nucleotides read TGTGCCAGCAGTGAGGACGGCTATGGCTACACCTTC.